A selection of T cell receptor beta chains follows, all from one sample in a study of human T cells and chemical hapten exposure. TCRdb fed the RACE reads into MiXCR, producing one record per CDR3 protein. This repertoire shows 70,000 to 95,000 distinct CDR3 sequences, approximately 7% found once; its top ten account for roughly 1.4%. This specimen consisted of whole blood, obtained in connection with sensitization to the hapten diphenylcyclopropenone (DPC). The receptors here all came from a woman aged 30 to 39 with alopecia areata. Some clones in this sample may be carry-over from other donors' samples. Each CDR3 is given with its conserved first and last residue. A D gene is named only where the DNA matches it firmly. Clone size is stated in some rows and not others, as once, few, many or a class when expanded.

J gene: TRBJ1-5
V gene: TRBV20-1
clone size: many
D gene: NA
CDR3 protein: CSARAGGSQPQHF
CDR3 DNA: TGCAGTGCTAGAGCCGGGGGGTCACAGCCCCAGCATTTT

J gene: TRBJ2-6
V gene: TRBV23-1
clone size: many
D gene: TRBD1
CDR3 protein: CASSQTPGTGGRSGANVLTF
CDR3 DNA: TGCGCCAGCAGTCAAACCCCCGGGACAGGGGGACGCTCTGGGGCCAACGTCCTGACTTTC

J gene: TRBJ2-1
V gene: TRBV20-1
clone size: many
D gene: NA
CDR3 protein: CSARGLRPNGEQFF
CDR3 DNA: TGCAGTGCTAGAGGACTGAGGCCCAACGGTGAGCAGTTCTTC

J gene: TRBJ2-1
V gene: TRBV29-1
clone size: few
D gene: NA
CDR3 protein: CSPSPGLRSYNEQFF
CDR3 DNA: TGCAGCCCAAGTCCGGGACTTAGATCCTACAATGAGCAGTTCTTC

J gene: TRBJ2-7
V gene: TRBV6-6
clone size: many
D gene: NA
CDR3 protein: CASSYERGGYEQYF
CDR3 DNA: TGTGCCAGCAGTTACGAGAGGGGCGGGTACGAGCAGTACTTC

J gene: TRBJ1-4
V gene: TRBV30
clone size: few
D gene: TRBD1
CDR3 protein: CAWNSRGTGSMMFF
CDR3 DNA: TGTGCCTGGAACTCGAGAGGGACAGGCTCCATGATGTTTTTT

J gene: TRBJ1-1
V gene: TRBV7-2
clone size: many
D gene: NA
CDR3 protein: CASSLQRNTEAFF
CDR3 DNA: TGTGCCAGCAGCTTACAGAGGAACACTGAAGCTTTCTTT

J gene: TRBJ2-7
V gene: TRBV29-1
clone size: many
D gene: NA
CDR3 protein: CSVRHQQYYEQYF
CDR3 DNA: TGCAGCGTTCGACACCAACAGTACTACGAGCAGTACTTC

J gene: TRBJ2-4
V gene: TRBV19
clone size: few
D gene: NA
CDR3 protein: CASSIVVGVGAKNIQYF
CDR3 DNA: TGTGCCAGTAGTATAGTAGTGGGGGTTGGGGCCAAAAACATTCAGTACTTC

J gene: TRBJ2-3
V gene: TRBV2
clone size: NA
D gene: NA
CDR3 protein: CASSERGAVPDTQYF
CDR3 DNA: TGTGCCAGCAGTGAAAGGGGTGCGGTTCCAGATACGCAGTATTTT

J gene: TRBJ1-6
V gene: TRBV20-1
clone size: many
D gene: NA
CDR3 protein: CSAVPVRLYNSPLHF
CDR3 DNA: TGCAGTGCCGTACCGGTCCGTTTATATAATTCACCCCTCCACTTT

J gene: TRBJ1-1
V gene: TRBV20-1
clone size: few
D gene: NA
CDR3 protein: CSARAPGNTEAFF
CDR3 DNA: TGCAGTGCTAGAGCGCCAGGGAATACTGAAGCTTTCTTT

J gene: TRBJ1-5
V gene: TRBV3-1
clone size: many
D gene: NA
CDR3 protein: CASSQGGESNQPQHF
CDR3 DNA: TGTGCCAGCAGCCAGGGGGGCGAGAGCAATCAGCCCCAGCATTTT

J gene: TRBJ2-5
V gene: TRBV27
clone size: few
D gene: NA
CDR3 protein: CASRTGGPLETQYF
CDR3 DNA: TGTGCCAGCAGAACGGGGGGCCCCCTGGAGACCCAGTACTTC

J gene: TRBJ1-1
V gene: TRBV27
clone size: NA
D gene: NA
CDR3 protein: CVSSLGPAAGTEAFF
CDR3 DNA: TGTGTCAGCAGTTTGGGGCCGGCGGCGGGGACTGAAGCTTTCTTT

J gene: TRBJ1-5
V gene: TRBV7-3
clone size: many
D gene: TRBD1
CDR3 protein: CASSPTTGQGRNQPQHF
CDR3 DNA: TGTGCCAGCAGCCCCACGACCGGACAGGGCCGCAATCAGCCCCAGCATTTT

J gene: TRBJ2-1
V gene: TRBV11-3
clone size: NA
D gene: NA
CDR3 protein: CASSLPLIPNEQFF
CDR3 DNA: TGTGCCAGCAGCCTACCCCTTATTCCAAATGAGCAGTTCTTC

J gene: TRBJ1-1
V gene: TRBV20-1
clone size: many
D gene: NA
CDR3 protein: CSATQGRTEAFF
CDR3 DNA: TGCAGCGCTACACAGGGACGCACTGAAGCTTTCTTT

J gene: TRBJ1-1
V gene: TRBV2
clone size: few
D gene: NA
CDR3 protein: CASTPYGRGTTEAFF
CDR3 DNA: TGTGCCAGCACCCCTTATGGTAGGGGAACCACTGAAGCTTTCTTT

J gene: TRBJ2-1
V gene: TRBV18
clone size: few
D gene: NA
CDR3 protein: CASSQAGLISGEQFF
CDR3 DNA: TGTGCCAGCTCACAGGCAGGGTTGATATCCGGTGAGCAGTTCTTC

J gene: TRBJ2-1
V gene: TRBV7-9
clone size: many
D gene: TRBD2
CDR3 protein: CASSFYLAEYNEQFF
CDR3 DNA: TGTGCCAGCAGCTTTTACCTAGCGGAATACAATGAGCAGTTCTTC

J gene: TRBJ1-4
V gene: TRBV6-5
clone size: many
D gene: TRBD1
CDR3 protein: CASSYLTGVDEKLFF
CDR3 DNA: TGTGCCAGCAGTTACCTAACAGGGGTGGATGAAAAACTGTTTTTT

J gene: TRBJ2-1
V gene: TRBV5-1
clone size: many
D gene: TRBD1
CDR3 protein: CASSFRQGSFNEQFF
CDR3 DNA: TGCGCCAGCAGCTTCAGACAGGGCAGTTTCAATGAGCAGTTCTTC

J gene: TRBJ1-3
V gene: TRBV30
clone size: few
D gene: TRBD1
CDR3 protein: CASTRDSHGNTIYF
CDR3 DNA: TGTGCCTCAACCCGGGACAGCCATGGAAACACCATATATTTT

J gene: TRBJ2-7
V gene: TRBV25-1
clone size: NA
D gene: NA
CDR3 protein: CASSEYSSYEQYF
CDR3 DNA: TGTGCCAGCAGTGAATATTCCAGCTACGAGCAGTACTTC

J gene: TRBJ1-2
V gene: TRBV16
clone size: many
D gene: NA
CDR3 protein: CASSQSVAGDGYTF
CDR3 DNA: TGTGCCAGCAGCCAATCTGTGGCAGGGGACGGCTACACCTTC